The T cell receptor beta chain described here comes from a study of shared clonotypes between healthy human individuals. Method: immunoSEQ multiplex PCR; TCRdb's copy keeps in-frame clones and lacks some. The sample consists of some 2,000,000 clones, 85% to 95% of them appearing once. The germline V and J ends were trimmed by 0 bases and 6 bases, with 12 bases remaining between them. CDR1 is PRHDT, CDR2 FYEKMQ, per germline (reference sequence). The CDR3 is 14 amino acids. The specimen sequenced was naive CD4+ T cells sorted from blood. Stated subset: CD45RA+ positively selected. The clonotype comes from a man between 18 and 29 years old in good health. The chain links TRBV13 to TRBJ2-7; D unclear. The CDR3 spells CASSLGSGSGEQYF. Written as DNA, the CDR3 is TGTGCCAGCAGCTTAGGGTCAGGCTCCGGCGAGCAGTACTTC.